A selection of T cell receptor beta chains follows, all from one sample in a study of siplizumab effects on memory and regulatory T cells. The method was immunoSEQ multiplex PCR; TCRdb's version includes in-frame clones alone and lacks a portion of them. The table shows about 69,000 clones, with over 70% occurring only once. Material for sequencing was Tregs sorted from blood. These receptors came from a human donor in good health. CDR3s include the opening cysteine and the closing phenylalanine or tryptophan.

V gene	J gene	CDR3 protein
TRBV4-2	TRBJ2-7	CASSQEERTSGRNEQYF
TRBV19	TRBJ2-7	CASSIRSTSGSDEQYF
TRBV19	TRBJ1-3	CASSTFWTGASSGNTIYF
TRBV7-6	TRBJ1-5	CASSLARDQPQHF
TRBV6-1	TRBJ1-4	CASSGQVKLFF
TRBV18	TRBJ2-7	CASSPLKDYEQYF
TRBV28	TRBJ2-2	CASSFGGSPSGELFF
TRBV9	TRBJ2-5	CASSIGDYETQYF
TRBV9	NA	CASSVHYEQYF
TRBV19	TRBJ1-3	CASSSRDRISGNTIYF
TRBV30	TRBJ1-1	CAWTRIGVGGRSEAFF
TRBV5-6	TRBJ2-4	CASSSGPLAKNIQYF
TRBV6-4	TRBJ2-2	CASASSADTGELFF
TRBV9	TRBJ2-5	CASSVTSWETQYF
TRBV5-6	TRBJ1-1	CASSLAGEDTEAFF
TRBV6-6	TRBJ1-3	CASRSSPGDIYF
TRBV10-1	TRBJ2-2	CASIQAGGSPGELFF
TRBV5-1	TRBJ2-2	CASSLAEYRGAGELFF
TRBV4-2	TRBJ2-7	CASSQDGGVTYEQYF
TRBV19	TRBJ1-2	CASSMTGAPNYGYTF
TRBV9	TRBJ2-3	CASSGGVNTDTQYF
TRBV12-5	TRBJ2-1	CASGLVSGTSVANEQFF
TRBV7-2	TRBJ1-3	CASSLLVPGNTIYF
TRBV7-3	TRBJ1-6	CASSLTGLHNSPLHF
TRBV19	TRBJ1-5	CASSREGNQPQHF
TRBV5-1	TRBJ1-1	CASSLVAGQSEAFF
TRBV30	TRBJ2-1	CAWSVLEDEQFF
TRBV4-2	TRBJ1-1	CASSPRRDRVSEAFF
TRBV9	TRBJ2-4	CASSVGTGPPKNIQYF
TRBV11-3	TRBJ2-1	CASSLIAGGHNEQFF
TRBV5-4	TRBJ1-1	CASSLGQVNTEAFF
TRBV5-1	TRBJ1-1	CASRKVDRVNTEAFF
TRBV4-2	TRBJ1-1	CASSQVTVLNTEAFF
TRBV5-1	TRBJ2-1	CASSVVDPRRNEQFF
TRBV19	TRBJ2-2	CASARASGRALYGGTGELFF
TRBV30	TRBJ2-7	CAWSSGQGGTSGSYEQYF
TRBV10-1	TRBJ1-1	CASSEKLDREDLARTEAFF
TRBV5-1	TRBJ2-5	CASSLSEALGTQYF
TRBV14	TRBJ2-2	CASSLRQGARRELFF
TRBV5-1	TRBJ2-1	CASSLVQSSYNEQFF
TRBV6-4	TRBJ1-6	CASTPHAGNSPLHF
TRBV6-1	TRBJ2-7	CASSGTGPYEQYF
TRBV19	TRBJ2-7	CASSTHQSSYEQYF
TRBV5-5	TRBJ2-7	CASSLRVGYEQYF
TRBV6-1	TRBJ2-7	CASSESGTSGSYEQYF
TRBV15	TRBJ2-2	CATSRAGLADTGELFF
TRBV11-1	TRBJ2-5	CASSSHVETQYF
TRBV14	TRBJ2-4	CASSLLGDKNIQYF
TRBV30	TRBJ2-7	CAWRPPSGSVKQYF
TRBV2	TRBJ2-7	CASTRSSSSYEQYF
TRBV7-7	TRBJ2-7	CASYRFHEQYF
TRBV2	TRBJ1-2	CASSDRLGPNYGYTF
TRBV18	TRBJ1-5	CASSPPWGSNQPQHF
TRBV30	TRBJ1-2	CAWIRQNYGYTF